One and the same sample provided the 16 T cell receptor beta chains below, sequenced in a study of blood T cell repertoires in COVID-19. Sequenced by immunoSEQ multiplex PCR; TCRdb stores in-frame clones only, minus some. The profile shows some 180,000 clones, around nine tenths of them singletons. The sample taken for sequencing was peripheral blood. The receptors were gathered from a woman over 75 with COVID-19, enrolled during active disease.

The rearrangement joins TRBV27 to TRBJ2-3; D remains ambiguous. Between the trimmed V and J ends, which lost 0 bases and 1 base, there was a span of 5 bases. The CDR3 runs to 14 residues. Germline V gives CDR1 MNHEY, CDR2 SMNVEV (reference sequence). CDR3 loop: CASSLSGRTDTQYF. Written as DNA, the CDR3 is TGTGCCAGCAGTTTATCTGGGCGCACAGATACGCAGTATTTT.

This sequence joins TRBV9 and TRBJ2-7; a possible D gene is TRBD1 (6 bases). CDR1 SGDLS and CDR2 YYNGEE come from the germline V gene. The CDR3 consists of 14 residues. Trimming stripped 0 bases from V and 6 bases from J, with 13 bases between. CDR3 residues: CASSVDQGWSEQYF. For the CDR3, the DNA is TGTGCCAGCAGCGTAGATCAGGGGTGGAGCGAGCAGTACTTC.

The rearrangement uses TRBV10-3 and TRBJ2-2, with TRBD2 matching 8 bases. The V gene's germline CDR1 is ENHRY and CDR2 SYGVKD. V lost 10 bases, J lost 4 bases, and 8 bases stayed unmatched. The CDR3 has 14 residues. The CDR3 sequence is CATTAAGVTGELFF. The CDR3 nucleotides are TGTGCCACAACGGCAGCGGGAGTCACCGGGGAGCTGTTTTTT.

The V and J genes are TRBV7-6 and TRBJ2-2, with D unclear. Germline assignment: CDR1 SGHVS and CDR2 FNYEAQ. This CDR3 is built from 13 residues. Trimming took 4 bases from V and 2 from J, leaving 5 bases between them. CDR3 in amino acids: CASSSVNTGELFF. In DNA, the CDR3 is TGTGCCAGCAGCTCAGTAAACACCGGGGAGCTGTTTTTT.

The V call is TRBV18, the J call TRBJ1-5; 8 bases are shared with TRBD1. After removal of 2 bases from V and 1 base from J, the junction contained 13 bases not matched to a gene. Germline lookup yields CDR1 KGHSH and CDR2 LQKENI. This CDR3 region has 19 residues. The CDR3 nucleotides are TGTGCCAGCTCACCAGGATTCGACAAATGGACAGGGAGCAATCAGCCCCAGCATTTT. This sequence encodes CASSPGFDKWTGSNQPQHF.

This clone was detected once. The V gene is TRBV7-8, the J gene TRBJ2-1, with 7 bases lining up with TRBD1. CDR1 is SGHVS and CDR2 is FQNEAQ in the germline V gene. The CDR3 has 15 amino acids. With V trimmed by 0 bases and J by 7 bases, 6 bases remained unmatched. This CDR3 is CASSLATGSWNEQFF. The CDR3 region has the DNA TGTGCCAGCAGCTTAGCGACAGGGTCGTGGAATGAGCAGTTCTTC. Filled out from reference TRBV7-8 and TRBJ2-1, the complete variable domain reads GAGVSQSPRYKVAKRGQDVALRCDPISGHVSLFWYQQALGQGPEFLTYFQNEAQLDKSGLPSDRFFAERPEGSVSTLKIQRTQQEDSAVYLCASSLATGSWNEQFFGPGTRLTVL.

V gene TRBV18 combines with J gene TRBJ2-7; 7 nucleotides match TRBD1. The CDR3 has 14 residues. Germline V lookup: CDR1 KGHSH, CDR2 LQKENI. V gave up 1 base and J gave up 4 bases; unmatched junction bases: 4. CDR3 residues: CASSPRQGGYEQYF. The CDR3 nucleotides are TGTGCCAGCTCACCACGACAGGGCGGTTACGAGCAGTACTTC.

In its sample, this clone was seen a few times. The CDR3 DNA reads as TGTGCCAGCAGCCCCCGAGGACTAGCGCACGTAGCTGGGGAGACCCAGTACTTC. This translates into CASSPRGLAHVAGETQYF. The chain is built from TRBV7-9 and TRBJ2-5; 9 nucleotides align to TRBD2. The CDR3 is made up of 18 amino acids. The germline CDR1 and CDR2 sequences are SEHNR and FQNEAQ (reference sequence). Trimming cost V 5 bases and J 5 bases; bases outside gene matches: 18.

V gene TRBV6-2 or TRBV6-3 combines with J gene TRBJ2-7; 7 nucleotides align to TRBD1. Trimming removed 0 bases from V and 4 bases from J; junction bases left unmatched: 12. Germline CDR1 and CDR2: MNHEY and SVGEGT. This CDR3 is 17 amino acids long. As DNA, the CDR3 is TGTGCCAGCAGTTACTCGAGTTTTGGGACAGCTTTTTACGAGCAGTACTTC. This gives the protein CASSYSSFGTAFYEQYF.

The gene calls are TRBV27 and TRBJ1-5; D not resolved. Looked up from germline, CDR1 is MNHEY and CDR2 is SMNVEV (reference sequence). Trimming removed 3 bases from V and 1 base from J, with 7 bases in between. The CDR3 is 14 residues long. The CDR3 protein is CASSFTGSNQPQHF. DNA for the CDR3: TGTGCCAGCAGTTTCACGGGAAGCAATCAGCCCCAGCATTTT.

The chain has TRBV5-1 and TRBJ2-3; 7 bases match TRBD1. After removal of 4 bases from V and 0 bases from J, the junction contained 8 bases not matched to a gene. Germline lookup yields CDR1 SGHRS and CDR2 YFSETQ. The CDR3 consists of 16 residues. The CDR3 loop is CASSVTGSESTDTQYF. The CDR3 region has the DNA TGCGCCAGCAGCGTGACAGGGAGTGAGAGCACAGATACGCAGTATTTT.

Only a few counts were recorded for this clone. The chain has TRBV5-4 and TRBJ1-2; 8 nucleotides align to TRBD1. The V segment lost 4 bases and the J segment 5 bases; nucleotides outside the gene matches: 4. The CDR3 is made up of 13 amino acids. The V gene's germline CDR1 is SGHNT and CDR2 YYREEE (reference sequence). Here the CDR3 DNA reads TGTGCCAGCAGCCCGGGACAGGCTTATGGCTACACCTTC. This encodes CASSPGQAYGYTF. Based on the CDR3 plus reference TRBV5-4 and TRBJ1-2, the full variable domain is ETGVTQSPTHLIKTRGQQVTLRCSSQSGHNTVSWYQQALGQGPQFIFQYYREEENGRGNFPPRFSGLQFPNYSSELNVNALELDDSALYLCASSPGQAYGYTFGSGTRLTVV.

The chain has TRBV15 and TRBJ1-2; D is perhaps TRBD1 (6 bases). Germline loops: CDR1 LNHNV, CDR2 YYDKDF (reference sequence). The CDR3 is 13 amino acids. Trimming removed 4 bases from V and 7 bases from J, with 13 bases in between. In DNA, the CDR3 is TGTGCCACCAGCAAGGGGGACATCTTTGGCTACACCTTC. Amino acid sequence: CATSKGDIFGYTF.

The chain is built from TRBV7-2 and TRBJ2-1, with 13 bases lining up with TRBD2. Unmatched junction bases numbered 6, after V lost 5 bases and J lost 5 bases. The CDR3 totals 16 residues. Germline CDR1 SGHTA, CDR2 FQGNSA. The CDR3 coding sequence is TGTGCCAGCAGCCCGGGACTAGCGGGGATAAACAATGAGCAGTTCTTC. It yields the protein CASSPGLAGINNEQFF.

The CDR3 bases are TGTGCCAGGACACCAGGGGGCACTGAAGCTTTCTTT. It is translated as CARTPGGTEAFF. The rearrangement links TRBV5-6 to TRBJ1-1, with 7 bases that match TRBD1. The CDR3 contains 12 residues. Germline V gives CDR1 SGHDT, CDR2 YYEEEE. V gave up 8 bases and J gave up 4 bases; unmatched junction bases: 5.

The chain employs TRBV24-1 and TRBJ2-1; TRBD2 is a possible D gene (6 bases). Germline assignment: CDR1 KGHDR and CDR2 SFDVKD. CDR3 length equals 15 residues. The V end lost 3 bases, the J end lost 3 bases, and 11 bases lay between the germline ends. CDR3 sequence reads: CATSDRRAVYNEQFF. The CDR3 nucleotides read TGTGCCACCAGTGATCGGAGGGCGGTCTACAATGAGCAGTTCTTC.